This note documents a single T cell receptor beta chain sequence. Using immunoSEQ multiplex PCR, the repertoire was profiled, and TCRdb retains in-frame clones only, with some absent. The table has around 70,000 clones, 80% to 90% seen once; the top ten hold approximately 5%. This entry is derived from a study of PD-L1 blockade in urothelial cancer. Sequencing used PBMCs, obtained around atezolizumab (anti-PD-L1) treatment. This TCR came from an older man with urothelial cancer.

The CDR3 region is CASSPEPSGRRIGELFF. CDR3 DNA: TGTGCCAGCAGCCCCGAACCTAGCGGGAGGAGGATCGGGGAGCTGTTTTTT. This chain links TRBV5-4 with TRBJ2-2, with 11 nucleotides matching TRBD2. The CDR3 extends over 17 amino acids. Losses at the gene ends were 4 bases for V and 7 bases for J; bases not matched to a gene: 12. Germline values: CDR1 SGHNT, CDR2 YYREEE (reference sequence).